The 16 T cell receptor beta chains listed next were all sequenced from one sample in a study of shared clonotypes between healthy human individuals. The protocol was immunoSEQ multiplex PCR, while the TCRdb copy is restricted to in-frame clones and leaves out a portion. The sample holds approximately 2,200,000 clones; 90% to 95% are singletons and the top ten take more than 1.5%. Naive CD8 cells, CD45RO-negative and positively selected for CCR7, excluded terminally differentiated effector memory CD45RA+ cells. The sequenced sample was naive CD8+ T cells from PBMCs. Every receptor here comes from a man between 18 and 29 years old in good health. Some clones in this sample may be carry-over from other donors' samples.

The chain couples TRBV30 to TRBJ2-4; no reliable D call. Germline V gene data show CDR1 as GTSNPN and CDR2 as SVGIG (reference sequence). CDR3 size: 14 residues. With 3 bases removed from V and 5 bases from J, the gap between germline ends came to 14 bases. The CDR3 DNA sequence: TGTGCCTGGAGACCGCCTGGGTACCAAAACATTCAGTACTTC. Protein: CAWRPPGYQNIQYF. Variable domain in full (rest from reference TRBV30 and TRBJ2-4): SQTIHQWPATLVQPVGSPLSLECTVEGTSNPNLYWYRQAAGRGLQLLFYSVGIGQISSEVPQNLSASRPQDRQFILSSKKLLLSDSGFYLCAWRPPGYQNIQYFGAGTRLSVL.

The chain employs TRBV7-2 and TRBJ2-1, with 7 bases fitting TRBD2. Trimming at V came to 6 bases and at J to 5 bases, leaving 10 bases not matched to a gene. Looked up from germline, CDR1 is SGHTA and CDR2 is FQGNSA. There are 15 residues in the CDR3. As DNA, the CDR3 is TGTGCCAGCAGTCGAAAAGCTAGCGGCAACAATGAGCAGTTCTTC. This sequence encodes CASSRKASGNNEQFF.

The chain employs TRBV2 and TRBJ2-7; 7 bases align to TRBD1. Germline V CDR1 and CDR2: SNHLY, FYNNEI. J was trimmed by 3 bases and V by 6 bases; bases with no gene match: 5. The CDR3 totals 13 residues. The CDR3 nucleotides are TGTGCCAGCAGCTACCGGGACAGCTACGAGCAGTACTTC. This codes for CASSYRDSYEQYF.

This chain uses TRBV4-3 with TRBJ2-3; 10 bases line up with TRBD2. From germline, CDR1 is LGHNA and CDR2 YSLEER. The CDR3 runs 16 residues. V was clipped by 0 bases and J by 1 base; unmatched bases: 1. The CDR3 loop reads CASSQEAGGGTDTQYF. CDR3 sequence (DNA): TGCGCCAGCAGCCAAGAAGCGGGAGGGGGCACAGATACGCAGTATTTT.

The chain is built from TRBV7-6 and TRBJ1-1; D may be TRBD1 (5 bases). CDR3 size: 15 residues. Trimming removed 5 bases from V and 1 base from J, with 14 bases in between. Germline values: CDR1 SGHVS, CDR2 FNYEAQ. DNA for the CDR3: TGTGCCAGCAGCCGGTTAGCGGGGGGGAACACTGAAGCTTTCTTT. As protein: CASSRLAGGNTEAFF.

The rearrangement uses TRBV18 and TRBJ2-5; D is possibly TRBD2 (5 bases). The germline CDR1 and CDR2 sequences are KGHSH and LQKENI. CDR3 size: 13 residues. Trimming removed 3 bases at V and 3 bases at J, with 8 bases between. For the CDR3, the DNA is TGTGCCAGCTCACCCATGGGAGAAGAGACCCAGTACTTC. The encoded protein is CASSPMGEETQYF.

The V and J genes are TRBV7-9 and TRBJ2-1; 7 bases fit TRBD2. Trimming cost V 0 bases and J 8 bases; bases outside gene matches: 7. CDR3 length: 15 residues. The germline CDR1 and CDR2 sequences are SEHNR and FQNEAQ (reference sequence). The CDR3: CASSLAGGPWDEQFF. As DNA, the CDR3 is TGTGCCAGCAGCTTAGCGGGAGGGCCTTGGGATGAGCAGTTCTTC.

The chain joins TRBV27 to TRBJ2-7; D might be TRBD1 (5 bases). The V gene's germline CDR1 is MNHEY and CDR2 SMNVEV (reference sequence). Trimming shortened V by 8 bases and J by 5 bases, and 16 bases separated the two germline ends. This CDR3 has 13 residues. CDR3 DNA sequence: TGTGCCAGCTGGCCCTCCTGGGGCGACGAGCAGTACTTC. Its translation is CASWPSWGDEQYF.

A remark on this clone: The sample carries other DNA sequences with the same CDR3. The rearrangement uses TRBV27 and TRBJ2-1; D tentatively reads TRBD1 or TRBD2 (5 bases each). Trimming cost V 5 bases and J 0 bases, with 8 bases left between them. The CDR3 spans 14 residues. Per germline, CDR1 MNHEY and CDR2 SMNVEV (reference sequence). Here the CDR3 reads CASSPGSSYNEQFF. For the CDR3, the DNA is TGTGCCAGCAGTCCAGGGAGCTCCTACAATGAGCAGTTCTTC.

The V call is TRBV20-1, the J call TRBJ2-1, with D possibly matching TRBD2 (6 bases). The CDR3 loop spans 10 amino acids. The V gene's germline CDR1 is DFQATT and CDR2 SNEGSKA (reference sequence). The CDR3 protein is CRGGPNEQFF. In nucleotides, the CDR3 is TGCAGAGGAGGGCCCAATGAGCAGTTCTTC.

V gene TRBV5-6 combines with J gene TRBJ1-4; 10 bases are a match to TRBD1. The V gene's germline CDR1 is SGHDT and CDR2 YYEEEE. The CDR3 is 16 amino acids. Trimming removed 5 bases from V and 2 bases from J; junction bases left unmatched: 6. The CDR3 protein is CASSAGTGVTNEKLFF. The CDR3 DNA is TGTGCCAGCAGTGCCGGGACAGGGGTTACTAATGAAAAACTGTTTTTT. The whole variable domain, filled in from reference TRBV5-6 and TRBJ1-4, reads DAGVTQSPTHLIKTRGQQVTLRCSPKSGHDTVSWYQQALGQGPQFIFQYYEEEERQRGNFPDRFSGHQFPNYSSELNVNALLLGDSALYLCASSAGTGVTNEKLFFGSGTQLSVL.

About this clone: The same CDR3 arises from other DNA sequences in this sample as well. The CDR3 protein is CASSQETAGGYEQYF. The CDR3 DNA reads TGTGCCAGCAGCCAAGAAACGGCGGGAGGCTACGAGCAGTACTTC. The V call is TRBV4-2, the J call TRBJ2-7; 8 bases are a match to TRBD2. V was pared by 0 bases and J by 3 bases, with 4 bases of the junction left unmatched. The germline CDR1 and CDR2 sequences are LGHNA and YNFKEQ. The CDR3 has 15 amino acids.

As concerns this clone: The sample holds other DNA sequences that translate to the same CDR3. J is TRBJ2-5 and V is TRBV27; D is undetermined. The CDR3 length is 13 residues. V was cut by 5 bases and J by 4 bases, with 11 bases left in between. Germline CDR1 is MNHEY and CDR2 is SMNVEV (reference sequence). The CDR3 loop reads CASSPRLGETQYF. The DNA of the CDR3 is TGTGCCAGCAGTCCCCGCCTTGGAGAGACCCAGTACTTC.

The J gene is TRBJ2-1, the V gene TRBV5-5, with 11 bases that match TRBD2. This CDR3 has 15 amino acids. From germline, CDR1 is SGHKS and CDR2 YYEKEE (reference sequence). V was pared by 4 bases and J by 3 bases, with 3 bases of the junction left unmatched. CDR3 coding DNA: TGTGCCAGCAGCCCCGGGACTAGCGGCTACAATGAGCAGTTCTTC. It translates to CASSPGTSGYNEQFF. The entire variable domain, with the rest obtained from reference TRBV5-5 and TRBJ2-1, is as follows: DAGVTQSPTHLIKTRGQQVTLRCSPISGHKSVSWYQQVLGQGPQFIFQYYEKEERGRGNFPDRFSARQFPNYSSELNVNALLLGDSALYLCASSPGTSGYNEQFFGPGTRLTVL.

The rearrangement uses TRBV7-3 and TRBJ2-1; TRBD2 might be the D (6 bases). The germline V gene encodes CDR1 SGHTA and CDR2 FQGTGA. The length of the CDR3 is 16 residues. V lost 3 bases and J 3 bases, leaving 15 bases between the germline ends. CDR3 region: CASSFLVGSGYNEQFF. The CDR3 DNA sequence: TGTGCCAGCAGCTTCCTAGTTGGTAGCGGCTACAATGAGCAGTTCTTC.

The V and J genes are TRBV29-1 and TRBJ2-5; D could derive from TRBD1 or TRBD2 (6 bases each). Deletions cut 0 bases from V and 0 bases from J, with 14 bases between. There are 16 residues in the CDR3. Germline CDR1 reads SQVTM; CDR2 reads ANQGSEA. CDR3 loop: CSVEDRGTSYQETQYF. As DNA, the CDR3 is TGCAGCGTTGAAGATCGGGGGACATCGTACCAAGAGACCCAGTACTTC. Full variable domain (missing parts from reference TRBV29-1 and TRBJ2-5): SAVISQKPSRDICQRGTSLTIQCQVDSQVTMMFWYRQQPGQSLTLIATANQGSEATYESGFVIDKFPISRPNLTFSTLTVSNMSPEDSSIYLCSVEDRGTSYQETQYFGPGTRLLVL.